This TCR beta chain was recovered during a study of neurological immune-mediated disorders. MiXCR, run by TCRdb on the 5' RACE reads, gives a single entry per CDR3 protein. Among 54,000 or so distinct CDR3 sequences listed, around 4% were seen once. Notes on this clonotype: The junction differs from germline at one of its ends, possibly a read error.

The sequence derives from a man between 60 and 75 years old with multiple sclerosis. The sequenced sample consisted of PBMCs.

CDR3 in DNA: TGTGCCAGCGGCTTAGGTCAGACGGGCTTATACGAGCAGTACTTC. Encoded protein: CASGLGQTGLYEQYF. The rearrangement links TRBV7-2 to TRBJ2-7; D remains ambiguous. The CDR3 has 15 amino acids. The germline gives CDR1 SGHTA, CDR2 FQGNSA.